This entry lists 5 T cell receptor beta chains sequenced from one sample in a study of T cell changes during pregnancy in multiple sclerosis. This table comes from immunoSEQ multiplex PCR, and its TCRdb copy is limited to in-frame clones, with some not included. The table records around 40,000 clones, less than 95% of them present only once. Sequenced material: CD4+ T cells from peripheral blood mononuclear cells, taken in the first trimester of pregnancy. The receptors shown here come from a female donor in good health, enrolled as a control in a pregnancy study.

The chain's CDR3 is CASQLAVGGELFF. CDR3 bases: TGTGCCAGTCAACTAGCCGTGGGCGGGGAGCTGTTTTTT. V usage is TRBV2 and J usage is TRBJ2-2; weak D call: TRBD2 (6 bases). CDR1 and CDR2 from the germline V gene are SNHLY and FYNNEI. Trimming cost V 9 bases and J 7 bases, with 15 bases left between them. The CDR3 is 13 residues long.

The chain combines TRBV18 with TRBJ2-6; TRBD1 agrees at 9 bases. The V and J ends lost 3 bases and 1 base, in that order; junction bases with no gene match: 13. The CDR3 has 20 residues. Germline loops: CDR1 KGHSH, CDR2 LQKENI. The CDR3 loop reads CASSPLVPGQGSSGANVLTF. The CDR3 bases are TGTGCCAGCTCACCTTTAGTTCCGGGACAGGGATCTTCTGGGGCCAACGTCCTGACTTTC.

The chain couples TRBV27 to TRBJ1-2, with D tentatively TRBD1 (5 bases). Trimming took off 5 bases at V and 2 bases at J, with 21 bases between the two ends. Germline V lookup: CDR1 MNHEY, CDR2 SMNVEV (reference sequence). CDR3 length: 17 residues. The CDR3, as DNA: TGTGCCAGCAGTCGGGGTGGGGCAGGGAGGATGAACTATGGCTACACCTTC. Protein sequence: CASSRGGAGRMNYGYTF.

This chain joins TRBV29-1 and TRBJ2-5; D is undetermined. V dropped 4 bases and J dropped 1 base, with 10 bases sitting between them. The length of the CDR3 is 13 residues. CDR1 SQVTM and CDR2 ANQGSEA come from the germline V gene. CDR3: CSVGNGFQETQYF. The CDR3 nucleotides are TGCAGCGTTGGTAACGGGTTCCAAGAGACCCAGTACTTC.

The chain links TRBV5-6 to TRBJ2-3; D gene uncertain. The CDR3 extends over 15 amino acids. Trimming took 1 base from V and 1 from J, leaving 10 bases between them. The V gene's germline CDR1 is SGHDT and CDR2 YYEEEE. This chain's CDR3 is CASSLILVGTDTQYF. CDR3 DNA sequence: TGTGCCAGCAGCTTGATCCTAGTGGGCACAGATACGCAGTATTTT.